This T cell receptor (beta chain) originates from a study of cytomegalovirus exposure and HLA in healthy donors. Points from the study as a whole: Cytomegalovirus-associated status was assigned to approximately 160 TCR beta chains.

Vbeta (60) and Jbeta (13) primers were used in the PCR. The protocol was immunoSEQ multiplex PCR, while the TCRdb copy is restricted to in-frame clones and leaves out a portion. The sample has 150,000 to 200,000 clones; around four fifths are singletons. The CDR3 totals 17 residues. J was trimmed by 7 bases and V by 5 bases; bases with no gene match: 17. Germline V gives CDR1 SGHRS, CDR2 YFSETQ. Regarding this clone: Antigen unknown.

The TCR sequence derives from a woman aged 30 to 39 in good health and CMV-seronegative. The rearrangement links TRBV5-1 to TRBJ2-1; 8 bases fit TRBD1. The specimen sequenced was PBMCs. In nucleotides, the CDR3 is TGCGCCAGCAGGAAGACAGGGGACAGTTTATCATGGAATGAGCAGTTCTTC. Translation: CASRKTGDSLSWNEQFF.